The 18 T cell receptor beta chains in this list originate from one sample, sequenced in a study of OX40 agonist ivuxolimab in advanced cancers. TCRdb's copy holds only in-frame clones and misses some; the assay was immunoSEQ multiplex PCR. The sample yields tens of thousands of clones, under 95% seen once. The source material was CD4+ or CD8+ T cells sorted from blood, sampled in a trial of the OX40 agonist ivuxolimab. These receptors all stem from an adult with an advanced solid tumor such as melanoma, head and neck, liver or kidney cancer.

This chain uses TRBV19 with TRBJ2-1, with 10 bases identical to TRBD2. Germline loops: CDR1 LNHDA, CDR2 SQIVND (reference sequence). The V segment lost 3 bases and the J segment 8 bases; nucleotides outside the gene matches: 7. The CDR3 sequence is 15 residues long. The CDR3 protein is CASSMTSSGGDEQFF. The CDR3 region has the DNA TGTGCCAGTAGTATGACGTCTAGCGGGGGCGATGAGCAGTTCTTC.

The genes are TRBV4-2 and TRBJ2-7, with 7 bases identical to TRBD1. CDR3 size: 17 residues. Germline V gene data show CDR1 as LGHNA and CDR2 as YNFKEQ. After removal of 1 base from V and 1 base from J, the junction contained 10 bases not matched to a gene. The CDR3 DNA follows: TGTGCCAGCAGCCAAGCCGCGGAGACAGGGATTTCCTACGAGCAGTACTTC. As protein: CASSQAAETGISYEQYF.

The rearrangement uses TRBV7-9 and TRBJ2-5, with TRBD1 matching over 11 bases. With V trimmed by 5 bases and J by 1 base, 3 bases remained unmatched. The CDR3 contains 15 residues. Germline CDR1 reads SEHNR; CDR2 reads FQNEAQ (reference sequence). CDR3 amino acids: CASSPDRGPQETQYF. The DNA of the CDR3 is TGTGCCAGCAGCCCGGACAGGGGGCCCCAAGAGACCCAGTACTTC. Full variable domain (outside the CDR3, taken from reference TRBV7-9 and TRBJ2-5): DTGVSQNPRHKITKRGQNVTFRCDPISEHNRLYWYRQTLGQGPEFLTYFQNEAQLEKSRLLSDRFSAERPKGSFSTLEIQRTEQGDSAMYLCASSPDRGPQETQYFGPGTRLLVL.

This rearrangement joins TRBV10-3 to TRBJ2-7; 10 positions match TRBD2. Germline V gives CDR1 ENHRY, CDR2 SYGVKD. The length of the CDR3 is 15 residues. V was clipped by 6 bases and J by 4 bases; unmatched bases: 9. CDR3: CAISDLAGVFYEQYF. In nucleotides, the CDR3 is TGTGCCATCAGCGATCTAGCGGGGGTGTTTTACGAGCAGTACTTC.

The rearrangement links TRBV27 to TRBJ1-5; 9 nucleotides align to TRBD1. Germline V gene lookup returns CDR1 MNHEY and CDR2 SMNVEV (reference sequence). The CDR3 runs to 16 residues. The V gene end was trimmed by 3 bases and the J gene end by 2 bases; junction bases not matched to a gene: 5. The CDR3 is CASSFWGQGGNQPQHF. CDR3 DNA: TGTGCCAGCAGTTTTTGGGGACAGGGTGGCAATCAGCCCCAGCATTTT.

This chain connects TRBV14 to TRBJ1-2, with D perhaps TRBD1 (5 bases). The CDR3 runs to 13 residues. Germline V gene data show CDR1 as SGHDN and CDR2 as FVKESK. Trimming cost V 0 bases and J 3 bases, with 5 bases left between them. The CDR3 loop is CASSQDRDYGYTF. DNA of the CDR3: TGTGCCAGCAGCCAAGACAGGGACTATGGCTACACCTTC.

This chain uses TRBV27 with TRBJ1-2; 11 bases are a match to TRBD1. V trimming: 0 bases; J trimming: 5 bases; junction bases outside the gene matches: 5. CDR3 length: 16 residues. The germline gives CDR1 MNHEY, CDR2 SMNVEV (reference sequence). The CDR3: CASSLSPGTGGYGYTF. DNA for the CDR3: TGTGCCAGCAGTTTATCCCCAGGGACAGGGGGTTATGGCTACACCTTC.

The rearrangement links TRBV11-2 to TRBJ2-1; the D is unclear. Germline CDR1 is SGHAT and CDR2 is FQNNGV. V shed 1 base and J shed 5 bases, with 9 bases lying between them. This CDR3 is built from 14 residues. Here the CDR3 DNA reads TGTGCCAGCAGCTTAGTAAGCAGAAACAATGAGCAGTTCTTC. It yields the protein CASSLVSRNNEQFF.

This chain links TRBV12-1 with TRBJ2-4; TRBD2 reflects the table's D call only, with no check against the DNA. TRBV12-1 has pseudogene status. The CDR3 sequence is 13 residues long. Here the CDR3 DNA reads TGTGCCAGGAAGACTCTAGCCAAAAACATTCAGTACTTC. Translating gives CARKTLAKNIQYF.

This clone has just one count. The rearrangement joins TRBV6-1 to TRBJ2-3; D unresolved. CDR1 and CDR2 from the germline V gene are MNHNS and SASEGT. Trimming shortened V by 4 bases and J by 0 bases, and 14 bases separated the two germline ends. This CDR3 region has 16 residues. CDR3 sequence reads: CASSGVYGASTDTQYF. As DNA, the CDR3 is TGTGCCAGCAGTGGGGTGTATGGTGCTAGCACAGATACGCAGTATTTT.

This chain links TRBV29-1 with TRBJ2-1, with D perhaps matching TRBD2 (5 bases). The V end was cut by 2 bases, the J end by 4 bases, with 12 bases between. CDR3 length: 14 residues. Germline values: CDR1 SQVTM, CDR2 ANQGSEA. CDR3 protein: CSVETVGDYNEQFF. CDR3 DNA sequence: TGCAGCGTTGAAACCGTCGGGGATTACAATGAGCAGTTCTTC.

The chain carries TRBV13 and TRBJ1-1, with D hard to call. The CDR3 sequence is 15 residues long. In germline, CDR1 is PRHDT, CDR2 FYEKMQ (reference sequence). Trimming cost V 8 bases and J 4 bases, with 20 bases left between them. The CDR3 DNA reads TGTGCCAGCGACGACTCTGGGCGCGCAGGCACTGAAGCTTTCTTT. This translates into CASDDSGRAGTEAFF.

The chain uses TRBV7-9 and TRBJ1-1, with no clear D. Germline CDR1 reads SEHNR; CDR2 reads FQNEAQ (reference sequence). The CDR3 covers 13 residues. Trimming removed 1 base from V and 1 base from J, with 4 bases in between. CDR3 DNA sequence: TGTGCCAGCAGCTTAGTGGGGAACACTGAAGCTTTCTTT. Protein product: CASSLVGNTEAFF.

This chain links TRBV7-9 with TRBJ1-5, with 7 bases aligning to TRBD1. The CDR3 runs 16 residues. CDR1 is SEHNR and CDR2 is FQNEAQ in the germline V gene (reference sequence). V lost 1 base to trimming and J lost 0 bases; unmatched junction nucleotides: 3. The CDR3 is CASSLETGYSNQPQHF. CDR3 in DNA: TGTGCCAGCAGCTTAGAGACAGGGTATAGCAATCAGCCCCAGCATTTT.

The sample holds one count of this clone. V gene TRBV6-1 combines with J gene TRBJ1-4; D is perhaps TRBD1 (5 bases). The CDR3 loop spans 16 amino acids. V shed 2 bases and J shed 7 bases, with 17 bases lying between them. The V gene's germline CDR1 is MNHNS and CDR2 SASEGT. The CDR3, as DNA: TGTGCCAGCAGTGAACAAGGCGGGGGGGGAGGTGAAAAACTGTTTTTT. Amino acid sequence: CASSEQGGGGGEKLFF.

V is TRBV5-4 and J is TRBJ1-1; D not resolved. Trimming cost V 4 bases and J 8 bases, with 9 bases left between them. This CDR3 spans 11 amino acids. Germline loops: CDR1 SGHNT, CDR2 YYREEE (reference sequence). The DNA for the CDR3 is TGTGCCAGCAGCCAAGGCAGAGAAGCTTTCTTT. Its translation is CASSQGREAFF.

The rearrangement links TRBV7-9 to TRBJ2-3, with D possibly matching TRBD1 (6 bases). CDR1 and CDR2 from the germline V gene are SEHNR and FQNEAQ (reference sequence). The CDR3 is 17 residues long. The V and J ends lost 4 bases and 2 bases respectively, with 19 bases between them. DNA for the CDR3: TGTGCCAGCAGCTCTAGAACAGGGCCGACATACACAGATACGCAGTATTTT. Translated: CASSSRTGPTYTDTQYF.

The gene calls are TRBV5-4 and TRBJ1-1; 8 bases agree with TRBD1. The V gene's germline CDR1 is SGHNT and CDR2 YYREEE (reference sequence). This CDR3 is 14 amino acids long. V gave up 7 bases and J gave up 2 bases; unmatched junction bases: 7. The DNA of the CDR3 is TGTGCCAGCTCCACGACAGGGGCAAACACTGAAGCTTTCTTT. Translating gives CASSTTGANTEAFF.